In this sample, the clone carrying this TCR beta chain turned up many times. The sample originates from a study of human T cells and chemical hapten exposure. Time point given: patch test 3, about 24 weeks after DPC sensitization. Treatment of the sample: therapeutic diphenylcyclopropenone sensitization with weekly scalp DPC. TCRdb used MiXCR to reprocess the RACE reads, holding one entry per CDR3 protein. The sample lists tens of thousands of distinct CDR3 sequences, 9.5% to 12% occurring once. This CDR3 is built from 16 residues. Germline CDR1 is SNHLY and CDR2 is FYNNEI. The V gene lost 2 bases and the J gene lost 2 bases, with 16 bases spanning the gap.

V usage is TRBV2 and J usage is TRBJ2-7, with a tentative D call TRBD1 (5 bases). The sample consisted of whole blood, taken in connection with sensitization to the hapten diphenylcyclopropenone (DPC). The receptor comes from a woman aged 30 to 39 with alopecia areata. Some clones in this sample may be carry-over from other donors' samples. The CDR3 reads CASSENTGRGAYEQYF. CDR3 sequence (DNA): TGTGCCAGCAGTGAAAACACAGGTCGTGGGGCCTACGAGCAGTACTTC.